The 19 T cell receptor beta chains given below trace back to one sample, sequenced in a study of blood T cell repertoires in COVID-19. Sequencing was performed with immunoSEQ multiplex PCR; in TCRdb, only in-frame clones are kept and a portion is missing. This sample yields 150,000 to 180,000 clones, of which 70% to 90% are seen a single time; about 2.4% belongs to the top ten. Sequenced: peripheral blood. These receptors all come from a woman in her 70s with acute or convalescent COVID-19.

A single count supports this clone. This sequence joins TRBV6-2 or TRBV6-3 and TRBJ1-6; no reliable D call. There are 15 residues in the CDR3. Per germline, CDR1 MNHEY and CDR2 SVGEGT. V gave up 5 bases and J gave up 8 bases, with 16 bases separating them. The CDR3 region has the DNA TGTGCCAGCAGTCCCCCTCGGGTAGGATATTCACCCCTCCACTTT. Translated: CASSPPRVGYSPLHF.

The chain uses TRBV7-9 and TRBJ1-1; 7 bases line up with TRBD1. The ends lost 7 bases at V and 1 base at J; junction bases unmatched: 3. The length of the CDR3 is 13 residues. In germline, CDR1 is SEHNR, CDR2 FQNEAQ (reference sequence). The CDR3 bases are TGTGCCAGCACCGGACAGGCGAACACTGAAGCTTTCTTT. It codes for CASTGQANTEAFF.

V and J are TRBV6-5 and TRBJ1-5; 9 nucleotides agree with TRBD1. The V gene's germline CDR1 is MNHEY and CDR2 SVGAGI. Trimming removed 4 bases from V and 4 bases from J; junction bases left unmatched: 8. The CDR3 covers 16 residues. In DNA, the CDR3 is TGTGCCAGCAGTTCCGACCTGGGACAGGGAAATCAGCCCCAGCATTTT. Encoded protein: CASSSDLGQGNQPQHF.

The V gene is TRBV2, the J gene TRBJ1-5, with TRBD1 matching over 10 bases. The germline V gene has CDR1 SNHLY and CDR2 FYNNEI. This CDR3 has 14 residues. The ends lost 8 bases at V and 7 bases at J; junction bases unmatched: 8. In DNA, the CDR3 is TGTGCCAGCGGCCGGGACAGGGGAAAACAGCCCCAGCATTTT. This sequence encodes CASGRDRGKQPQHF.

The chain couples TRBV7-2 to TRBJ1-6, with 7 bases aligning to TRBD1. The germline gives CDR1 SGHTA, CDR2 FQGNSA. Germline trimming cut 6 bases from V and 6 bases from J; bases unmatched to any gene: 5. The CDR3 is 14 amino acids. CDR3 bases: TGTGCCAGCAGGGCCGGGACAGTTAATTCACCCCTCCACTTT. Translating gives CASRAGTVNSPLHF.

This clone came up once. In DNA, the CDR3 is TGTGCCAGCAGCTCAACTCGGGGGGTTGCCAATGAGCAGTTCTTC. This gives the protein CASSSTRGVANEQFF. The rearrangement links TRBV11-3 to TRBJ2-1; 7 nucleotides match TRBD2. V lost 4 bases, J lost 6 bases, and 9 bases stayed unmatched. This CDR3 is built from 15 residues. Germline V CDR1 and CDR2: SGHNT, YENEEA.

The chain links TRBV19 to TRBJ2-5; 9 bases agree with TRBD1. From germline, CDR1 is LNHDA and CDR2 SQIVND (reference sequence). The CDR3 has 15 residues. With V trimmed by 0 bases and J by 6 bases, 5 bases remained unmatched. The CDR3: CASSIDGTGLKTQYF. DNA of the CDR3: TGTGCCAGTAGTATAGATGGGACAGGGTTGAAGACCCAGTACTTC.

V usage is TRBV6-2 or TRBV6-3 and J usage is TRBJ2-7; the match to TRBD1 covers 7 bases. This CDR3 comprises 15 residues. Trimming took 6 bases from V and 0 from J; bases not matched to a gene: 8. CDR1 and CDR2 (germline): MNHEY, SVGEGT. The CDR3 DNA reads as TGTGCCAGCAGCTGGGACAGCCTGAGCTCCTACGAGCAGTACTTC. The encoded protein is CASSWDSLSSYEQYF.

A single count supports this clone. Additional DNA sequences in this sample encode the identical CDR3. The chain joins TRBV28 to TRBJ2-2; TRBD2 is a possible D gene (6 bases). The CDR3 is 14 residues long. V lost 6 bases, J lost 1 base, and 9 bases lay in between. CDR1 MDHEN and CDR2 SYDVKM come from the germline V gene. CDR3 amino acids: CASSLGGNTGELFF. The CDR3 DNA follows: TGTGCCAGCAGCCTGGGGGGGAACACCGGGGAGCTGTTTTTT.

This chain's CDR3 is CASSPGTGGYNEQFF. The CDR3 bases are TGTGCCAGCTCACCCGGGACAGGGGGCTACAATGAGCAGTTCTTC. The genes are TRBV18 and TRBJ2-1; 11 bases fit TRBD1. The CDR3 has 15 residues. J was trimmed by 3 bases and V by 3 bases; bases with no gene match: 1. Germline V gene lookup returns CDR1 KGHSH and CDR2 LQKENI.

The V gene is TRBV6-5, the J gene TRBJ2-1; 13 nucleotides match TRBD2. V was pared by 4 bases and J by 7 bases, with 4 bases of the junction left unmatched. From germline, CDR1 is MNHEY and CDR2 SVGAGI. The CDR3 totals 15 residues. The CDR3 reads CASSSGLAGWNEQFF. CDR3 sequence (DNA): TGTGCCAGCAGTTCGGGACTAGCGGGGTGGAATGAGCAGTTCTTC.

CDR3 region: CASSYSIWGANYGYTF. The CDR3 region has the DNA TGTGCCAGCAGTTACTCGATCTGGGGAGCTAACTATGGCTACACCTTC. This chain links TRBV6-5 with TRBJ1-2; D unresolved. CDR3 length: 16 amino acids. In germline, CDR1 is MNHEY, CDR2 SVGAGI. V lost 0 bases to trimming and J lost 0 bases, with 11 bases between them.

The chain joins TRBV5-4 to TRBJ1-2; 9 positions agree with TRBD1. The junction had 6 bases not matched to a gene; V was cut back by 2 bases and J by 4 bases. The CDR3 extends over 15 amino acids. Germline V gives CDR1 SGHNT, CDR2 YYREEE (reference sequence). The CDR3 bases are TGTGCCAGCAGCTTTTCCGGGACAGGGCCCTATGGCTACACCTTC. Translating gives CASSFSGTGPYGYTF.

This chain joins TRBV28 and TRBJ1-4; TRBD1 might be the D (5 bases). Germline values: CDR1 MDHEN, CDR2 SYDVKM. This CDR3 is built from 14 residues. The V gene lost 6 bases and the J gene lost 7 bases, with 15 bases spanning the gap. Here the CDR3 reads CASSSGGRPEKLFF. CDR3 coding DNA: TGTGCCAGCAGCTCGGGGGGACGACCTGAAAAACTGTTTTTT.

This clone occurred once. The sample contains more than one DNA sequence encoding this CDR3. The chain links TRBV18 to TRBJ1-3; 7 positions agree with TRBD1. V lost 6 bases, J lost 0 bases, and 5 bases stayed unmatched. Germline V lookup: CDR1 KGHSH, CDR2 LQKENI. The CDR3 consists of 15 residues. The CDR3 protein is CASSPDRSSGNTIYF. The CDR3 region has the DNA TGTGCCAGCTCCCCGGACAGGTCCTCTGGAAACACCATATATTTT.

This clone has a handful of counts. CDR3 in amino acids: CASSPSGGVNQPQHF. CDR3 in DNA: TGCGCCAGCAGTCCATCAGGGGGCGTCAATCAGCCCCAGCATTTT. The chain is built from TRBV23-1 and TRBJ1-5, with 8 bases matching TRBD1. TRBV23-1 is marked as an open reading frame, function uncertain. This CDR3 spans 15 amino acids. Trimming cost V 4 bases and J 3 bases; bases outside gene matches: 5.

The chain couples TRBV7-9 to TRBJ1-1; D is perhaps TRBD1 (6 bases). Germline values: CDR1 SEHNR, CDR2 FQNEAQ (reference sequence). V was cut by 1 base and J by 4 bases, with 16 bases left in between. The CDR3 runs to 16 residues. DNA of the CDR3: TGTGCCAGCAGCTTAGGGGCCGGGACATTAGGCACTGAAGCTTTCTTT. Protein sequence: CASSLGAGTLGTEAFF.

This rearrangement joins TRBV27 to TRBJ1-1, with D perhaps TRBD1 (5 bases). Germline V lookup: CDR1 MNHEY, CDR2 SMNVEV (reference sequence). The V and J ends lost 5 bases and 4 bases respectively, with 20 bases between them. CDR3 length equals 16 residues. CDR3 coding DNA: TGTGCCAGCAGTGGATCCCCCGGGGCCGGGGGCACTGAAGCTTTCTTT. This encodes CASSGSPGAGGTEAFF.

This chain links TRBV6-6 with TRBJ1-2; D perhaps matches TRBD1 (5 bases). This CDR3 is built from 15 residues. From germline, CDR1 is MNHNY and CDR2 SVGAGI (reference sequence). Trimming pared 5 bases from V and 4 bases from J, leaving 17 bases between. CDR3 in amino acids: CASSPQTAQGYGYTF. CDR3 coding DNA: TGTGCCAGCAGTCCACAGACGGCCCAGGGCTATGGCTACACCTTC.